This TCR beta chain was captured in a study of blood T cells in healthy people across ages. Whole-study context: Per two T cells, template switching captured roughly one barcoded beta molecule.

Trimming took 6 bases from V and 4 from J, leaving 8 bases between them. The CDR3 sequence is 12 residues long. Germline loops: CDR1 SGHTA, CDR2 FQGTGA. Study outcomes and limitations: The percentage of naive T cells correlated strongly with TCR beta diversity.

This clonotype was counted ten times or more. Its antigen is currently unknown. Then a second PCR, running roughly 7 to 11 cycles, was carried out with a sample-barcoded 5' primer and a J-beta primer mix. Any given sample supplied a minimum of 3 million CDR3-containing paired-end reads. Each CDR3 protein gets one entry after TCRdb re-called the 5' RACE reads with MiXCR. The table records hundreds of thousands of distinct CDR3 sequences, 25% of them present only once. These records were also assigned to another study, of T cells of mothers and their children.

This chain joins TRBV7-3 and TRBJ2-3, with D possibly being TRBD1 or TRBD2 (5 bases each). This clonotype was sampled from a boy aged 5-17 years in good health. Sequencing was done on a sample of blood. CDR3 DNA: TGTGCCAGCAGTCGAGGGGCAGATACGCAGTATTTT. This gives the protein CASSRGADTQYF. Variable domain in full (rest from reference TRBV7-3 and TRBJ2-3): GAGVSQTPSNKVTEKGKYVELRCDPISGHTALYWYRQSLGQGPEFLIYFQGTGAADDSGLPNDRFFAVRPEGSVSTLKIQRTERGDSAVYLCASSRGADTQYFGPGTRLTVL.